The clone carrying this T cell receptor beta chain was seen repeatedly, ten times or more. The antigen is unknown. This entry belongs to a study of CD8 T cells in ankylosing spondylitis. Libraries for TCR beta were made by quantitative 5'-RACE with molecular barcodes. TCRdb re-derived calls from the 5' RACE reads in MiXCR, one entry per CDR3 protein. The sample contains a few hundred thousand distinct CDR3 sequences, roughly 10% of which appear only once. This CDR3 has 15 residues. Trimming stripped 3 bases from V and 6 bases from J, with 21 bases between. Germline CDR1 reads DFQATT; CDR2 reads SNEGSKA (reference sequence). Study-level points and caveats: The authors found the disease-linked clones to be CD8+ and relatively rare in peripheral blood. Seemingly distinctive of ankylosing spondylitis blood was a TCR beta motif formed by eight highly homologous variants. Clones tied to disease were said to be significantly enriched in matched ankylosing spondylitis synovial fluid.

The chain couples TRBV20-1 to TRBJ2-7, with D perhaps assigned TRBD1 or TRBD2 (6 bases each). The origin of this receptor is a male donor with ankylosing spondylitis or in good health (not recorded which). Sequences were obtained from blood, either unsorted or a sorted T cell fraction (not recorded which). CDR3 sequence reads: CSARGKRGAKGEQYF. CDR3 sequence (DNA): TGCAGTGCTAGGGGAAAGAGGGGGGCTAAAGGCGAGCAGTACTTC.